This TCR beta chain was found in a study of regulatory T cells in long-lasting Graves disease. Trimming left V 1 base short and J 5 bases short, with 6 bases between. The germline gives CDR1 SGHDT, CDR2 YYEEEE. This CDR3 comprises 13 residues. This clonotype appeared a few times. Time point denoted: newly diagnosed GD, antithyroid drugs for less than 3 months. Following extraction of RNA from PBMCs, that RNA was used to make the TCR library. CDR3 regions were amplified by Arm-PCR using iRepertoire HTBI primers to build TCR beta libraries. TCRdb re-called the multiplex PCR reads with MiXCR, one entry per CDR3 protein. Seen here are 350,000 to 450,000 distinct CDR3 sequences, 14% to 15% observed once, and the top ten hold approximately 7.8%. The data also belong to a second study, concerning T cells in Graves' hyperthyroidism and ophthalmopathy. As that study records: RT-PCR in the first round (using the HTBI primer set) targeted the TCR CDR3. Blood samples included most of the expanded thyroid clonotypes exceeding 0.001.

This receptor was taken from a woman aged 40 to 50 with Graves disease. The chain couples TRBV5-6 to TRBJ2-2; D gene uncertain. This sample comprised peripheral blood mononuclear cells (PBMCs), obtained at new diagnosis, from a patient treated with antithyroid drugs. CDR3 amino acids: CASSLSQTGELFF. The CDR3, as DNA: TGTGCCAGCAGCTTGTCTCAAACCGGGGAGCTGTTTTTT.